Listed below are T cell receptor beta chains from one sample, sequenced in a study of T cell repertoires in cytomegalovirus infection. MiXCR, applied by TCRdb to the reads, yields one record per CDR3 protein. This table holds 200,000 to 250,000 distinct CDR3 sequences, roughly 6.5% found once. Sequencing input: PBMCs. These receptors all come from a human donor in good health (CMV status not recorded). Some clones in this sample may be carry-over from other donors' samples. The CDR3 runs from the conserved cysteine through the conserved F or W. The order of the fields is D gene, V gene, J gene, clone size, CDR3 protein, CDR3 DNA. The D gene is left open where the match is weak. The size entry is marked missing in some rows and otherwise reads once, few, many or a size class.

TRBD1	TRBV19	TRBJ2-7	many	CASSSWIRGRDYEQYF	TGTGCCAGTAGTTCCTGGATCAGGGGGCGAGACTACGAGCAGTACTTC
TRBD1	TRBV20-1	TRBJ2-2	many	CSARAGQGGTNTGELFF	TGCAGTGCTAGAGCCGGACAGGGTGGGACGAACACCGGGGAGCTGTTTTTT
TRBD1	TRBV10-3	TRBJ1-3	NA	CAIPGQGNTIYF	TGTGCCATCCCGGGACAGGGAAACACCATATATTTT
TRBD1	TRBV7-9	TRBJ1-2	many	CASSPGQGARTF	TGTGCCAGCAGCCCGGGACAGGGGGCGCGTACCTTC
NA	TRBV19	TRBJ1-2	NA	CATMRGNNYGYTF	TGTGCCACTATGAGGGGGAACAACTATGGCTACACCTTC
TRBD2	TRBV2	TRBJ2-2	NA	CASSDIGLAGEYTGELFF	TGTGCCAGCAGTGATATAGGTCTAGCGGGGGAGTACACCGGGGAGCTGTTTTTT
NA	TRBV6-2/TRBV6-3	TRBJ1-1	NA	CASSYSERGKEAFF	TGTGCCAGCAGTTACTCAGAACGGGGAAAGGAAGCTTTCTTT
NA	TRBV7-2	TRBJ1-6	many	CASSFRGGSSYNSPLHF	TGTGCCAGCAGCTTTAGGGGGGGGAGCTCCTATAATTCACCCCTCCACTTT
NA	TRBV7-2	TRBJ2-1	NA	CASSLALSSEQFF	TGTGCCAGCAGCTTAGCGCTTAGTAGTGAGCAGTTCTTC
NA	TRBV2	TRBJ2-1	few	CASSGRDFADEQFF	TGTGCCAGCAGTGGTAGAGACTTTGCGGATGAGCAGTTCTTC
TRBD1	TRBV11-3	TRBJ2-5	many	CASSEGQAVKETQYF	TGTGCCAGCAGCGAAGGACAGGCCGTTAAGGAGACCCAGTACTTC
NA	TRBV12-3/TRBV12-4	TRBJ1-2	many	CASSFNRFGGYTF	TGTGCCAGCAGTTTTAACAGGTTCGGTGGCTACACCTTC
TRBD1	TRBV19	TRBJ1-5	many	CASIVGTGTDWRNQPQHF	TGTGCCAGTATCGTCGGGACAGGGACCGATTGGCGCAATCAGCCCCAGCATTTT
NA	TRBV20-1	TRBJ2-3	many	CSARVVPATDTQYF	TGCAGTGCTAGAGTGGTACCAGCCACAGATACGCAGTATTTT
NA	TRBV7-3	TRBJ1-1	many	CASSVQVDTEAFF	TGTGCCAGCAGCGTACAGGTGGACACTGAAGCTTTCTTT
NA	TRBV20-1	TRBJ1-5	once	CSAREGVQPQHF	TGCAGTGCTAGAGAGGGGGTTCAGCCCCAGCATTTT
TRBD2	TRBV14	TRBJ2-7	many	CASSLIAGGPGEQYF	TGTGCCAGCAGCCTCATAGCGGGGGGGCCCGGCGAGCAGTACTTC
NA	TRBV11-2	TRBJ1-1	many	CASSLASWWEAFF	TGTGCCAGCAGCTTAGCCTCGTGGTGGGAAGCTTTCTTT
NA	TRBV4-1	TRBJ2-7	many	CASSQVARDYEQYF	TGCGCCAGCAGCCAAGTCGCCAGAGACTACGAGCAGTACTTC
NA	TRBV27	TRBJ1-1	many	CASFPPELNTEAFF	TGTGCCAGTTTCCCACCAGAACTGAACACTGAAGCTTTCTTT
TRBD2	TRBV20-1	TRBJ2-7	many	CSAAAGDRDEQYF	TGCAGTGCCGCGGCGGGGGATAGGGACGAGCAGTACTTC
TRBD1	TRBV5-6	TRBJ1-4	many	CASSRNRGRNEKLFF	TGTGCCAGCAGTCGAAACAGGGGTAGAAATGAAAAACTGTTTTTT
NA	TRBV7-2	TRBJ2-5	many	CASSWNRGYQETQYF	TGTGCCAGCAGCTGGAACCGGGGCTACCAAGAGACCCAGTACTTC
NA	TRBV27	TRBJ2-5	many	CASSRKMQGGETQYF	TGTGCCAGCAGTCGAAAAATGCAGGGTGGGGAGACCCAGTACTTC
TRBD2	TRBV12-3/TRBV12-4	TRBJ2-1	many	CASSRGGMRQFF	TGTGCCAGCAGCCGCGGGGGAATGAGGCAGTTCTTC
NA	TRBV6-6	TRBJ2-5	few	CASNLVRDQETQYF	TGTGCCAGCAACCTAGTTCGGGATCAAGAGACCCAGTACTTC
TRBD2	TRBV12-3/TRBV12-4	TRBJ2-3	many	CASRRLAGGPDTQYF	TGTGCCAGCAGACGACTAGCGGGGGGACCAGATACGCAGTATTTT
NA	TRBV11-2	TRBJ2-1	few	CASSPYGDEQFF	TGTGCCAGCAGCCCTTACGGCGATGAGCAGTTCTTC
NA	TRBV14	TRBJ1-5	many	CASSLKGGAGQPQHF	TGTGCCAGCAGCTTGAAAGGGGGGGCTGGTCAGCCCCAGCATTTT
TRBD1	TRBV20-1	TRBJ1-2	many	CSVSEATGDYGYTF	TGCAGTGTATCAGAGGCCACAGGGGACTATGGCTACACCTTC
NA	TRBV20-1	TRBJ2-2	many	CSLPRTHTGELFF	TGCAGCCTCCCTAGGACGCACACCGGGGAGCTGTTTTTT
TRBD1	TRBV7-2	TRBJ2-1	many	CASSPRDRADNEQFF	TGTGCCAGCAGCCCTCGGGACAGGGCGGACAATGAGCAGTTCTTC
NA	TRBV6-6	TRBJ2-6	many	CASIPMGVAGANVLTF	TGTGCCAGCATCCCCATGGGGGTGGCTGGGGCCAACGTCCTGACTTTC
NA	TRBV7-9	TRBJ1-1	many	CASSPTGQGAEAFF	TGTGCCAGCAGCCCTACGGGCCAAGGCGCTGAAGCTTTCTTT
TRBD2	TRBV7-2	TRBJ2-1	many	CASSLTGTSGGEQFF	TGTGCCAGCAGCTTAACCGGGACTAGCGGGGGGGAGCAGTTCTTC
TRBD1	TRBV6-2/TRBV6-3	TRBJ2-1	many	CASNTGGIEQFF	TGTGCCAGCAATACAGGGGGCATTGAGCAGTTCTTC
TRBD1	TRBV12-3/TRBV12-4	TRBJ2-5	many	CASSWDRARMETQYF	TGTGCCAGCAGTTGGGACAGGGCTAGGATGGAGACCCAGTACTTC
NA	TRBV7-2	TRBJ1-6	many	CASSLGTMNSPLHF	TGTGCCAGCAGCTTAGGTACAATGAATTCACCCCTCCACTTT
TRBD2	TRBV9	TRBJ2-7	many	CASSVEASGRSYEQYF	TGTGCCAGCAGCGTAGAGGCTAGCGGACGCTCCTACGAGCAGTACTTC
NA	TRBV7-8	TRBJ2-5	many	CASSRPGDSKETQYF	TGTGCCAGCAGCCGCCCTGGGGACTCCAAAGAGACCCAGTACTTC
TRBD2	TRBV14	TRBJ2-1	many	CASSQEGPLGTRAYNEQFF	TGTGCCAGCAGCCAAGAGGGGCCTCTCGGGACTAGGGCCTACAATGAGCAGTTCTTC
NA	TRBV7-2	TRBJ1-5	many	CASSLGGTRQPQHF	TGTGCCAGCAGCTTAGGGGGGACACGACAGCCCCAGCATTTT
NA	TRBV5-5	TRBJ2-5	many	CASSPGWGVETQYF	TGTGCCAGCAGCCCCGGGTGGGGTGTAGAGACCCAGTACTTC
TRBD1	TRBV20-1	TRBJ1-6	many	CSARITGTDYNSPLHF	TGCAGTGCTAGAATAACCGGGACAGACTATAATTCACCCCTCCACTTT
NA	TRBV9	TRBJ2-1	NA	CASSGQANEQFF	TGTGCCAGCAGCGGCCAAGCCAATGAGCAGTTCTTC
NA	TRBV25-1	TRBJ1-3	many	CASSEEKSGNTIYF	TGTGCCAGCAGTGAGGAGAAGTCTGGAAACACCATATATTTT
NA	TRBV7-3	TRBJ2-5	many	CASSLTSREVETQYF	TGTGCCAGCAGCTTAACATCCAGGGAAGTAGAGACCCAGTACTTC
NA	TRBV15	TRBJ2-1	many	CATRGDNEQFF	TGTGCCACCCGCGGTGACAATGAGCAGTTCTTC
TRBD1	TRBV5-1	TRBJ2-7	many	CASNPLPGTGGYEQYF	TGCGCCAGCAACCCTCTACCCGGGACAGGGGGTTACGAGCAGTACTTC
TRBD2	TRBV5-5	TRBJ2-5	few	CASSAGDETQYF	TGTGCCAGCAGTGCGGGGGACGAGACCCAGTACTTC
NA	TRBV5-6	TRBJ2-3	few	CASSLVDRRGGVSTDTQYF	TGTGCCAGCAGCTTGGTGGACAGACGTGGAGGGGTTAGCACAGATACGCAGTATTTT
NA	TRBV7-2	TRBJ2-7	many	CASTTRGGGYEQYF	TGTGCCAGCACCACGAGGGGGGGAGGCTACGAGCAGTACTTC
TRBD1	TRBV5-1	TRBJ2-7	many	CASSPGTGLYSYEQYF	TGCGCCAGCAGCCCGGGGACAGGGCTTTACTCCTACGAGCAGTACTTC
NA	TRBV28	TRBJ1-6	many	CASSLLQGFSPLHF	TGTGCCAGCAGTTTGTTACAGGGATTTTCACCCCTCCACTTT
TRBD2	TRBV20-1	TRBJ2-3	many	CSARVERGSTDTQYF	TGCAGTGCTAGAGTCGAGCGGGGAAGCACAGATACGCAGTATTTT